The 5 T cell receptor beta chains below all came from one sample that was sequenced in a study of T-cell reconstitution after alpha-beta-depleted transplantation in children. The TCRbeta library was prepared with unique molecular identifiers. TCRdb independently ran MiXCR on the PCR reads; one entry per CDR3 protein. The sample holds over 200,000 distinct CDR3 sequences, about a tenth seen once. Material: PBMCs, obtained before TCRalphabeta/CD19-depleted stem cell transplant. Receptors originate from a child under three years old with acute myeloid leukemia, due to receive a stem cell transplant.

This chain joins TRBV4-1 and TRBJ2-7, with D perhaps matching TRBD2 (5 bases). CDR3 size: 16 residues. The ends were cut back, 0 bases at V and 6 bases at J, with 18 bases in the middle. In germline, CDR1 is MGHRA, CDR2 YSYEKL. The CDR3 sequence is CASSQDRVDGGFEQYF. The CDR3 coding sequence is TGCGCCAGCAGCCAAGACCGAGTCGACGGCGGGTTCGAGCAGTACTTC.

The sample holds many counts of this clonotype. V is TRBV12-3 or TRBV12-4 and J is TRBJ2-3, with D maybe TRBD2 (6 bases). This CDR3 comprises 15 residues. The V end lost 3 bases, the J end lost 2 bases, and 12 bases lay between the germline ends. The CDR3 DNA reads TGTGCCAGCAGTTTTGGTAGCGGCTACACAGATACGCAGTATTTT. This sequence encodes CASSFGSGYTDTQYF.

This clonotype was observed many times. The genes are TRBV12-3 or TRBV12-4 and TRBJ1-6, with unresolved D. V was cut by 8 bases and J by 9 bases, with 20 bases left in between. This CDR3 spans 15 amino acids. The CDR3 here is CASAVQAEWRSPLHF. Written as DNA, the CDR3 is TGTGCCAGCGCAGTGCAGGCCGAGTGGCGTTCACCCCTCCACTTT.

This clonotype was counted at least ten times. This chain joins TRBV4-1 and TRBJ2-1; D may correspond to TRBD1 or TRBD2 (5 bases each). CDR1 MGHRA and CDR2 YSYEKL come from the germline V gene. V gave up 1 base and J gave up 7 bases, with 14 bases separating them. The CDR3 contains 15 residues. In DNA form, the CDR3 reads TGCGCCAGCAGCCAAGCTCGAGGGGAGAGGAATGAGCAGTTCTTC. It yields the protein CASSQARGERNEQFF.

The chain couples TRBV7-8 to TRBJ2-3; D assignment may be TRBD1 or TRBD2 (11 bases each). Trimming cost V 4 bases and J 11 bases, with 34 bases left between them. Germline V gives CDR1 SGHVS, CDR2 FQNEAQ. The CDR3 length is 19 residues. The CDR3 here is CASSSAPGQGELAGVKQYF. The CDR3 nucleotides read TGTGCCAGCAGCTCTGCACCGGGACAGGGGGAACTAGCGGGAGTCAAGCAGTATTTT. The full variable domain, with the rest looked up from reference TRBV7-8 and TRBJ2-3, is GAGVSQSPRYKVAKRGQDVALRCDPISGHVSLFWYQQALGQGPEFLTYFQNEAQLDKSGLPSDRFFAERPEGSVSTLKIQRTQQEDSAVYLCASSSAPGQGELAGVKQYFGPGTRLTVL.